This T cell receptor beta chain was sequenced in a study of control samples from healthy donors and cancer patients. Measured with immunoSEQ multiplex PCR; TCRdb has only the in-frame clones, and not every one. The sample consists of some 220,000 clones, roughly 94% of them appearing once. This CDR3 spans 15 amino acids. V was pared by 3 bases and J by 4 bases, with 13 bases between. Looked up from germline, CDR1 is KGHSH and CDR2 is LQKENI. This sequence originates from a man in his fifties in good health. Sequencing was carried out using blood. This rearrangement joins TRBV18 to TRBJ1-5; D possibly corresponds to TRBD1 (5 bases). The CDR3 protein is CASSPTEGRNQPQHF. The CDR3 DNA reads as TGTGCCAGCTCACCTACGGAGGGGAGGAATCAGCCCCAGCATTTT. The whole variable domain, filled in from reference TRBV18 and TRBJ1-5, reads NAGVMQNPRHLVRRRGQEARLRCSPMKGHSHVYWYRQLPEEGLKFMVYLQKENIIDESGMPKERFSAEFPKEGPSILRIQQVVRGDSAAYFCASSPTEGRNQPQHFGDGTRLSIL.